These T cell receptor beta chains were read from a single sample in a study of cytomegalovirus exposure and HLA in healthy donors. Sequencing used immunoSEQ multiplex PCR; TCRdb keeps in-frame clones, though not all of them. The profile covers more than 110,000 clones, with 65% to 80% appearing a single time and about 1.5% taken by the ten largest. The sample consisted of PBMCs. The source of these receptors is a woman aged 30 to 39 in good health and CMV-seronegative. CDR3s include the opening cysteine and the closing phenylalanine or tryptophan. D genes are given only for firm matches. Size tells how often a clone was seen (once, few, many) or the class of an expanded clone, and some rows leave it out.

-	-	TRBV6-1	TRBJ1-5	13	TGTGCCAGCAGTGGACAGGCCTCCCGAACCCAGCATTTT	CASSGQASRTQHF
TRBD1	-	TRBV4-2	TRBJ2-2	15	TGTGCCAGCAGCCGGCTGGACAGGGGGACCGGGGAGCTGTTTTTT	CASSRLDRGTGELFF
TRBD1	-	TRBV10-3	TRBJ2-3	16	TGTGCCATCAGCACCGGGACAGGGTCCAGCACAGATACGCAGTATTTT	CAISTGTGSSTDTQYF
-	-	TRBV10-2	TRBJ2-3	16	TGCGCCAGCAGTATTAATCCCGGGGGGCGGGAAGATACGCAGTATTTT	CASSINPGGREDTQYF
TRBD1	-	TRBV10-2	TRBJ1-5	15	TGCGCCAGCAGTGAGTTGGGACAGGGACATCAGCCCCAGCATTTT	CASSELGQGHQPQHF
-	-	TRBV5-5	TRBJ1-1	13	TGTGCCAGCAGCTTTCACACGAGGACTGAAGCTTTCTTT	CASSFHTRTEAFF
-	-	TRBV7-2	TRBJ1-2	14	TGTGCCAGCAGCTTAGCGGGGGCCCTTCGAGGCTACACCTTC	CASSLAGALRGYTF
TRBD2	-	TRBV6-1	TRBJ2-7	15	TGTGCCAGCAGTGAAACGGGAGGGCCCTCTTACGAGCAGTACTTC	CASSETGGPSYEQYF
TRBD1	-	TRBV19	TRBJ1-4	17	TGTGCCAGTAGAGACAGGGGAGGGCTCGGAACTAATGAAAAACTGTTTTTT	CASRDRGGLGTNEKLFF
TRBD2	-	TRBV29-1	TRBJ2-1	17	TGCAGCGTTGAGTACCCACCCTCGGGAGGCAACTACAATGAGCAGTTCTTC	CSVEYPPSGGNYNEQFF
TRBD2	-	TRBV6-5	TRBJ2-3	15	TGTGCCAGCAGTTACTCGGGAGGGCAGGGAGATACGCAGTATTTT	CASSYSGGQGDTQYF
-	-	TRBV19	TRBJ2-3	19	TGTGCCAGTAGCGGAGGGCCCCTAAGGCAGGCGCCGTCCACAGATACGCAGTATTTT	CASSGGPLRQAPSTDTQYF
-	-	TRBV7-2	TRBJ2-3	15	TGTGCCAGCAGCTCCCCCCGTAGCAATCCAGATACGCAGTATTTT	CASSSPRSNPDTQYF
TRBD2	-	TRBV19	TRBJ2-1	14	TGTGCCAGTTCCGGGACTAGCTTTTCCCATGAGCAGTTCTTC	CASSGTSFSHEQFF
-	-	TRBV7-9	TRBJ1-1	14	TGTGCCAGCAGCAATACGTATGGGCGTACTGAAGCTTTCTTT	CASSNTYGRTEAFF
TRBD1	few	TRBV2	TRBJ1-5	15	TGTGCCAGCAGTCAGAGGGACAGGGCTGATCAGCCCCAGCATTTT	CASSQRDRADQPQHF
TRBD2	-	TRBV4-2	TRBJ2-4	20	TGTGCCAGCAGCCAGACTCCACTGACTAGCGGGGAACTAGCCAAAAACATTCAGTACTTC	CASSQTPLTSGELAKNIQYF
TRBD2	-	TRBV2	TRBJ2-5	14	TGTGCCAGCAATCGGGGAGAACTAGCGGAGACCCAGTACTTC	CASNRGELAETQYF
-	few	TRBV11-2	TRBJ1-1	15	TGTGCCAGCAGCTTCTATCAGACTATGAACACTGAAGCTTTCTTT	CASSFYQTMNTEAFF
-	-	TRBV2	TRBJ1-1	12	TGTGCCAGTAAACAGGGAGCCACTGAAGCTTTCTTT	CASKQGATEAFF
-	-	TRBV4-1	TRBJ2-2	13	TGCGCCAGCAGCCAAACTTACACCGGGGAGCTGTTTTTT	CASSQTYTGELFF
TRBD2	-	TRBV18	TRBJ2-3	15	TGTGCCAGCTCATTCTCGGGGGGAACGACAGATACGCAGTATTTT	CASSFSGGTTDTQYF
-	few	TRBV18	TRBJ2-1	14	TGTGCCAGCTCACCCCAGGTCAGGGTTGATGAGCAGTTCTTC	CASSPQVRVDEQFF
-	-	TRBV27	TRBJ2-1	13	TGTGCCAGCAGTCCAACGGAGACCAGTGAGCAGTTCTTC	CASSPTETSEQFF